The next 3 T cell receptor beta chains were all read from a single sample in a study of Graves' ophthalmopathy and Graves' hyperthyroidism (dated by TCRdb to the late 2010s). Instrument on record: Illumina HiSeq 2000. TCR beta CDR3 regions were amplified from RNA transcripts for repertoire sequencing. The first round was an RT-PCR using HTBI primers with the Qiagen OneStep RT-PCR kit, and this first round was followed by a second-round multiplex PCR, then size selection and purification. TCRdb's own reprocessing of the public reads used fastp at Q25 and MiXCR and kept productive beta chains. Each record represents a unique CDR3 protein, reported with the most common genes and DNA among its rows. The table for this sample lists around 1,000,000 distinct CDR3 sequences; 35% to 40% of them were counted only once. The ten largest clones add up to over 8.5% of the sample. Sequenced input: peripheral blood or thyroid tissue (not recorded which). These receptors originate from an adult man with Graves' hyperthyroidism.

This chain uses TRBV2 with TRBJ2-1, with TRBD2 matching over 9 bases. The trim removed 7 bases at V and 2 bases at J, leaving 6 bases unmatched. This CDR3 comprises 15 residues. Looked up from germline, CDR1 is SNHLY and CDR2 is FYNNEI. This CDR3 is CASKRAGGTYNEQFF. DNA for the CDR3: TGTGCCAGCAAGAGAGCGGGAGGCACCTACAATGAGCAGTTCTTC.

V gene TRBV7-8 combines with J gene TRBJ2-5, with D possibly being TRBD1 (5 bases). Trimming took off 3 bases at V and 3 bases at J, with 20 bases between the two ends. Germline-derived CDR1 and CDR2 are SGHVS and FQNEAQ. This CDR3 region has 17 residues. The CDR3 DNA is TGTGCCAGCAGCTTCGTGGGGCTACAAGGTCTCAAAGAGACCCAGTACTTC. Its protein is CASSFVGLQGLKETQYF.

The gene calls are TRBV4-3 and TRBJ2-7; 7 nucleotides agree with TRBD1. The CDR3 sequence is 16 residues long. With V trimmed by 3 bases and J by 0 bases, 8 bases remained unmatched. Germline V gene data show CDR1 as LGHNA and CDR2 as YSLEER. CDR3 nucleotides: TGCGCCAGCAGCCATCACACAGGGGCCAGCTCCTACGAGCAGTACTTC. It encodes CASSHHTGASSYEQYF.